This record looks at one T cell receptor (beta chain) sequence and its context. Its antigen is unknown. The sample comes from a study of shared clonotypes between healthy human individuals. Study details: A donor's plate count was three for CD4 naive and three for CD4 memory; CD8 naive had two and CD8 memory one. Findings of the study overall: Sharing across a handful of donors was seen in around 5.1% of naive CD4 clonotypes. An effect of sequencing depth on clonotype sharing among donors was expected.

CD45RO-negative, CCR7-selected cells formed the naive CD8 fraction, which excluded terminally differentiated effector memory CD45RA+ cells. Germline lookup yields CDR1 MDHEN and CDR2 SYDVKM. The ends lost 5 bases at V and 0 bases at J; junction bases unmatched: 8. CDR3 length equals 17 residues. At deep level, the assay was performed. Here immunoSEQ multiplex PCR was the method, and the copy in TCRdb shows in-frame clones only, minus some. The sample shows about 700,000 clones, around 90% of them seen only once. This receptor was identified in a man aged 25-45 years in good health. The specimen was naive CD8+ T cells sorted from blood. The rearrangement uses TRBV28 and TRBJ2-7; 12 bases are shared with TRBD2. CDR3 nucleotides: TGTGCCAGCAGTATAGAACTAGCGGGAGGTCTCTCCTACGAGCAGTACTTC. Translating gives CASSIELAGGLSYEQYF.